The clone carrying this T cell receptor (beta chain) was seen ten or more times. Antigen unknown. The data were taken from a study of blood T cells in healthy people across ages. The study's findings and limits: CMV status of donors was unknown, possibly confounding expanded clonotype changes. Higher naive T cell percentage went strongly together with higher TCR beta diversity.

There are 12 residues in the CDR3. Trimming took off 4 bases at V and 5 bases at J, with 8 bases between the two ends. The second PCR ran roughly 6 to 12 cycles with a sample-barcoded 5' primer and J-beta primers. MiXCR, run by TCRdb on the 5' RACE reads, gives a single entry per CDR3 protein. This repertoire shows some 1.7 million distinct CDR3 sequences, over 25% found once; its top ten account for about 8%. The study drew donors from healthy Caucasian individuals in Russia aged about 6 to 95. The gene calls are TRBV12-3 or TRBV12-4 and TRBJ2-5, with D uncertain. This TCR came from a woman in her 30s in good health. The sequenced sample consisted of blood. As DNA, the CDR3 is TGTGCCAGCAGTTCCTCCCTTGAGACCCAGTACTTC. This encodes CASSSSLETQYF.